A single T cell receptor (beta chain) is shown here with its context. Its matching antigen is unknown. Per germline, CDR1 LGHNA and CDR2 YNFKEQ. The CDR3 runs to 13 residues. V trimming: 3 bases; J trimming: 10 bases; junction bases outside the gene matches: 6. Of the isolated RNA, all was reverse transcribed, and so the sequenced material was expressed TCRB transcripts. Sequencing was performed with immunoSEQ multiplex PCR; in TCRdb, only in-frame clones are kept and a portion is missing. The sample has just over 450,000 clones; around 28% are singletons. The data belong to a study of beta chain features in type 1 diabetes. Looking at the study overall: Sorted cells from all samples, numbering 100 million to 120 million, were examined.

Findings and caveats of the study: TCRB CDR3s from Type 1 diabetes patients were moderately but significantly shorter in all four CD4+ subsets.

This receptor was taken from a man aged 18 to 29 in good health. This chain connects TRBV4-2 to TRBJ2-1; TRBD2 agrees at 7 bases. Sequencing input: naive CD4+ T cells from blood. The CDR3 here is CASSQVTSLEQFF. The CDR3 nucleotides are TGTGCCAGCAGCCAGGTGACTAGCTTGGAGCAGTTCTTC.